This T cell receptor (beta chain) appears in the sequencing data of a study of blood T cells in healthy people across ages. About the research overall: Per two T cells, template switching captured roughly one barcoded beta molecule.

Primed by a sample-barcoded 5' primer and a J-beta primer mix, a second PCR proceeded for roughly 6 to 12 cycles. With 12 random nucleotides, a template-switch adaptor tagged each individual cDNA molecule. Via MiXCR, TCRdb re-called the 5' RACE reads, giving one row per CDR3 protein. The sample consists of more than 700,000 distinct CDR3 sequences, 53% of them appearing once. Study-level findings and limits: PBMCs went unsorted, and a conclusive naive versus antigen-experienced comparison was therefore prevented. Calculation of diversity from one million T cells yielded estimates considered to be underestimates.

This clonotype was seen a few times. Its antigen is undetermined. This CDR3 comprises 15 residues. In germline, CDR1 is DFQATT, CDR2 SNEGSKA (reference sequence). Trimming removed 5 bases at V and 1 base at J, with 17 bases between. This clonotype was sampled from a man older than 75 in good health. Sequencing was performed on blood. The V and J genes are TRBV20-1 and TRBJ2-5, with D perhaps TRBD1 (5 bases). This chain's CDR3 is CSAPRQGGIQETQYF. The CDR3 DNA is TGCAGTGCTCCCCGCCAGGGTGGAATCCAAGAGACCCAGTACTTC.